The 13 T cell receptor beta chains presented below share a single source sample, sequenced in a study of control samples from healthy donors and cancer patients. Using immunoSEQ multiplex PCR, the repertoire was profiled, and TCRdb retains in-frame clones only, with some absent. The repertoire consists of around 84,000 clones, with around 80% occurring once and the leading ten covering around a tenth. Sequencing was carried out using PBMCs. Source of these receptors: a man in his 60s with head and neck cancer.

This rearrangement joins TRBV28 to TRBJ2-1; unclear D gene. This CDR3 comprises 13 residues. Trimming removed 3 bases at V and 8 bases at J, with 11 bases between. Germline loops: CDR1 MDHEN, CDR2 SYDVKM. The CDR3, as DNA: TGTGCCAGCAGTTTGTCCTTCGGGCATGAGCAGTTCTTC. Protein sequence: CASSLSFGHEQFF. The full variable domain, with the rest looked up from reference TRBV28 and TRBJ2-1, is DVKVTQSSRYLVKRTGEKVFLECVQDMDHENMFWYRQDPGLGLRLIYFSYDVKMKEKGDIPEGYSVSREKKERFSLILESASTNQTSMYLCASSLSFGHEQFFGPGTRLTVL.

This chain uses TRBV11-2 with TRBJ2-3; TRBD2 matches 7 bases. The CDR3 contains 15 residues. V gave up 5 bases and J gave up 2 bases; unmatched junction bases: 7. Germline CDR1 SGHAT, CDR2 FQNNGV. CDR3 in DNA: TGTGCCAGCAGCCTCTCGGCGGGAGCCACAGATACGCAGTATTTT. Amino acid sequence: CASSLSAGATDTQYF.

In its sample, this clone was seen a few times. This chain joins TRBV9 and TRBJ2-6, with TRBD1 identical over 7 bases. The CDR3 extends over 16 amino acids. V was pared by 3 bases and J by 4 bases, with 7 bases of the junction left unmatched. Germline V gene lookup returns CDR1 SGDLS and CDR2 YYNGEE. This CDR3 is CASSATGASGANVLTF. Here the CDR3 DNA reads TGTGCCAGCAGCGCCACAGGGGCTTCAGGGGCCAACGTCCTGACTTTC.

The gene calls are TRBV11-3 and TRBJ2-7; D assignment may be TRBD1 or TRBD2 (5 bases each). Trimming cost V 1 base and J 2 bases, with 9 bases left between them. This CDR3 has 14 amino acids. CDR1 and CDR2 from the germline V gene are SGHNT and YENEEA. The CDR3 reads CASSLAGRAYEQYF. In DNA, the CDR3 is TGTGCCAGCAGCTTAGCGGGGCGAGCCTACGAGCAGTACTTC.

The J gene is TRBJ2-7, the V gene TRBV30, with TRBD1 matching over 8 bases. The CDR3 has 14 amino acids. Germline V CDR1 and CDR2: GTSNPN, SVGIG (reference sequence). Losses at the gene ends were 5 bases for V and 6 bases for J; bases not matched to a gene: 12. The CDR3 reads CAWGRNQGASEQYF. As DNA, the CDR3 is TGTGCCTGGGGAAGAAACCAGGGGGCGAGCGAGCAGTACTTC. The whole variable domain, filled in from reference TRBV30 and TRBJ2-7, reads SQTIHQWPATLVQPVGSPLSLECTVEGTSNPNLYWYRQAAGRGLQLLFYSVGIGQISSEVPQNLSASRPQDRQFILSSKKLLLSDSGFYLCAWGRNQGASEQYFGPGTRLTVT.

The CDR3 spells CASSPTSGRVNEQFF. CDR3 coding DNA: TGTGCCAGCAGCCCGACTAGCGGGAGAGTCAATGAGCAGTTCTTC. The chain carries TRBV9 and TRBJ2-1; 12 positions agree with TRBD2. V dropped 4 bases and J dropped 6; count of bases not matched to a gene: 5. There are 15 residues in the CDR3. Germline V gene lookup returns CDR1 SGDLS and CDR2 YYNGEE.

This chain uses TRBV2 with TRBJ1-4; 7 nucleotides align to TRBD1. V trimming: 6 bases; J trimming: 3 bases; junction bases outside the gene matches: 1. The germline gives CDR1 SNHLY, CDR2 FYNNEI. There are 13 residues in the CDR3. For the CDR3, the DNA is TGTGCCAGCAGCAGGGGGGCTAATGAAAAACTGTTTTTT. It is translated as CASSRGANEKLFF.

The V call is TRBV18, the J call TRBJ2-7; D is ambiguous. The CDR3 is made up of 15 amino acids. Germline-derived CDR1 and CDR2 are KGHSH and LQKENI. V lost 3 bases, J lost 2 bases, and 14 bases lay in between. CDR3 sequence reads: CASSPAVGPAYEQYF. The CDR3 nucleotides are TGTGCCAGCTCACCCGCTGTAGGACCTGCCTACGAGCAGTACTTC.

In regard to this clone: Mismatch with germline at one junction end may stem from a read error. The chain recombines TRBV28 with TRBJ1-1; D is undetermined. CDR1 and CDR2 (germline): MDHEN, SYDVKM. This CDR3 region has 15 residues. CDR3 coding DNA: TGTGCCAGCAGCCCGGCACGGGTCCTGAACAATGAAGCTTTCTTT. Its translation: CASSPARVLNNEAFF.

The chain couples TRBV7-8 to TRBJ2-7; TRBD2 matches 7 bases. Unmatched junction bases numbered 4, after V lost 2 bases and J lost 0 bases. The CDR3 length is 15 residues. Germline V lookup: CDR1 SGHVS, CDR2 FQNEAQ. CDR3 sequence: CASSLPGGISYEQYF. Written as DNA, the CDR3 is TGTGCCAGCAGCTTACCGGGGGGTATCTCCTACGAGCAGTACTTC.

This clone occurred once. The chain carries TRBV7-8 and TRBJ2-7; D possibly corresponds to TRBD2 (6 bases). The CDR3 is 13 amino acids. The V end lost 4 bases, the J end lost 1 base, and 8 bases lay between the germline ends. Per the germline V gene, CDR1 is SGHVS and CDR2 is FQNEAQ. As DNA, the CDR3 is TGTGCCAGCAGCTGGGACTCATCCTACGAGCAGTACTTC. It yields the protein CASSWDSSYEQYF.

The rearrangement uses TRBV7-2 and TRBJ2-7; D gene ambiguous. Germline CDR1 and CDR2: SGHTA and FQGNSA. Trimming cost V 0 bases and J 2 bases, with 17 bases left between them. CDR3 length: 17 residues. For the CDR3, the DNA is TGTGCCAGCAGCTTAGCCCCCGGCCTTTTTACCCCCTACGAGCAGTACTTC. It encodes CASSLAPGLFTPYEQYF. Filled out from reference TRBV7-2 and TRBJ2-7, the complete variable domain reads GAGVSQSPSNKVTEKGKDVELRCDPISGHTALYWYRQSLGQGLEFLIYFQGNSAPDKSGLPSDRFSAERTGGSVSTLTIQRTQQEDSAVYLCASSLAPGLFTPYEQYFGPGTRLTVT.

The chain couples TRBV6-5 to TRBJ1-5; D is undetermined. Germline V gives CDR1 MNHEY, CDR2 SVGAGI. V was clipped by 9 bases and J by 6 bases, with 18 bases between them. CDR3 size: 14 residues. CDR3 nucleotide sequence: TGTGCCAGTACCGGGCCGCAGGAGGGTCAGCCCCAGCATTTT. Protein product: CASTGPQEGQPQHF.